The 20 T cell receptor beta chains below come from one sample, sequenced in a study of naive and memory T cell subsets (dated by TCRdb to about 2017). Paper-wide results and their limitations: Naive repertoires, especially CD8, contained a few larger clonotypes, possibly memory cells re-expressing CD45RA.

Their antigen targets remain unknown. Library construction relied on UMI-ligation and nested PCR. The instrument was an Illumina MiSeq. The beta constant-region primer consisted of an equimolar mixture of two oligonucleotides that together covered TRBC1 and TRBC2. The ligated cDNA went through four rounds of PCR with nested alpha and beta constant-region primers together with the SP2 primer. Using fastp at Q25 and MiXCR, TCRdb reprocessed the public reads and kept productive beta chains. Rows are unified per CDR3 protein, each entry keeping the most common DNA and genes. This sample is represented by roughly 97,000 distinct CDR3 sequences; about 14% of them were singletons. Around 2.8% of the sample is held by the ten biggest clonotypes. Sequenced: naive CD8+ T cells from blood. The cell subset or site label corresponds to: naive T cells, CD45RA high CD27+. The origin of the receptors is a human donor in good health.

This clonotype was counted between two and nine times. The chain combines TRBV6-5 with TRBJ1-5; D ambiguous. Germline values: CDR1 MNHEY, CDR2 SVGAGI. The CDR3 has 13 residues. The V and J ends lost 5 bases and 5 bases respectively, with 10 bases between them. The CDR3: CASSPGGDQPQHF. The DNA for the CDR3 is TGTGCCAGCAGTCCGGGAGGAGATCAGCCCCAGCATTTT.

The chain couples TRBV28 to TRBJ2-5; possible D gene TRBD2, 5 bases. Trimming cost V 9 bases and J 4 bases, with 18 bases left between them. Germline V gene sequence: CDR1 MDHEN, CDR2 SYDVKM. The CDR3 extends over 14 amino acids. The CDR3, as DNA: TGTGCCAGTCAAGGCCCCGGGGAAGGAGAGACCCAGTACTTC. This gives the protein CASQGPGEGETQYF. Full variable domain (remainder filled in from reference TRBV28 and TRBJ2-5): DVKVTQSSRYLVKRTGEKVFLECVQDMDHENMFWYRQDPGLGLRLIYFSYDVKMKEKGDIPEGYSVSREKKERFSLILESASTNQTSMYLCASQGPGEGETQYFGPGTRLLVL.

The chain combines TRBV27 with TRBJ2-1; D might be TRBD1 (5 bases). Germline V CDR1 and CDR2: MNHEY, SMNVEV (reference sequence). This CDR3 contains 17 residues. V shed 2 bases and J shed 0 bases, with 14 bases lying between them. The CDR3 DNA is TGTGCCAGCAGTTTAAGGGGCCCGAAGAGCTCCTACAATGAGCAGTTCTTC. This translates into CASSLRGPKSSYNEQFF.

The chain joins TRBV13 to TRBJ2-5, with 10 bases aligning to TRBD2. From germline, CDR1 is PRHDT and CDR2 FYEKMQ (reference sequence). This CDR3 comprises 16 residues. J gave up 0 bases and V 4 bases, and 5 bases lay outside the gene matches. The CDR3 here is CASSSRTSGHQETQYF. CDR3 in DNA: TGTGCCAGCAGCTCCCGGACTAGCGGCCACCAAGAGACCCAGTACTTC.

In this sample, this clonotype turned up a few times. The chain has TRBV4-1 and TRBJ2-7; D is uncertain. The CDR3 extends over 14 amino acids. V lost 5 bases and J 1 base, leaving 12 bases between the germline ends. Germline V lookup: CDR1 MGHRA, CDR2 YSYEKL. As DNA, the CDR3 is TGCGCCAGCAGCGCCGGACCGACGTCCTACGAGCAGTACTTC. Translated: CASSAGPTSYEQYF.

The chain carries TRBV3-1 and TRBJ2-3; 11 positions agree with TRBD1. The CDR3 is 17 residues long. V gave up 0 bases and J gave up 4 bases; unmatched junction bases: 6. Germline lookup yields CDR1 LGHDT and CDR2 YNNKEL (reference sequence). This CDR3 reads CASSQEAGQGDADTQYF. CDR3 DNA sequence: TGTGCCAGCAGCCAAGAGGCGGGACAGGGGGACGCAGATACGCAGTATTTT.

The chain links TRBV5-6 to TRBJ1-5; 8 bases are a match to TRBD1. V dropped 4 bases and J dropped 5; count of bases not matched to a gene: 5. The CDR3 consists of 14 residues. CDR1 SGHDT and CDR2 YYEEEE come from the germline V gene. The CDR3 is CASSIGTGDQPQHF. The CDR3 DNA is TGTGCCAGCAGCATAGGGACAGGCGATCAGCCCCAGCATTTT.

CDR3 sequence reads: CASSEGGGYTF. The CDR3 region has the DNA TGTGCCAGCAGTGAAGGAGGAGGCTACACCTTC. The chain recombines TRBV6-1 with TRBJ1-2; no firm D call. The V end lost 1 base, the J end lost 8 bases, and 5 bases lay between the germline ends. Germline CDR1 MNHNS, CDR2 SASEGT. The CDR3 has 11 residues.

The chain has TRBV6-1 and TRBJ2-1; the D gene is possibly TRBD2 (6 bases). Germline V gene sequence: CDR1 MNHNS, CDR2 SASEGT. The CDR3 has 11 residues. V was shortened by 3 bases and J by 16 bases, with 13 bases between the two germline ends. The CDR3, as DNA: TGTGCCAGCAGTGACGGGAGAAGGCACTTCTTC. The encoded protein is CASSDGRRHFF.

The CDR3 sequence is CASSSSIAGGPTSTDTQYF. Written as DNA, the CDR3 is TGTGCCAGCAGCTCATCCATCGCGGGGGGACCCACTAGCACAGATACGCAGTATTTT. The rearrangement links TRBV7-9 to TRBJ2-3; 8 bases align to TRBD2. Germline-derived CDR1 and CDR2 are SEHNR and FQNEAQ (reference sequence). The CDR3 consists of 19 residues. The V and J ends lost 4 bases and 0 bases, in that order; junction bases with no gene match: 15.

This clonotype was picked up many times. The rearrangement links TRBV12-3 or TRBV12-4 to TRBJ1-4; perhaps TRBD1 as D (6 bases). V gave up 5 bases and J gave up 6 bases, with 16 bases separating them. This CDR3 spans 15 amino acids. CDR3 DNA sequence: TGTGCCAGCAGTCCTACAGGGATCGACGATGAAAAACTGTTTTTT. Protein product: CASSPTGIDDEKLFF.

CDR3 nucleotides: TGTGCCAGCAGCAAAGGACAGGGGATCGGCGGGGAGCTGTTTTTT. Translation: CASSKGQGIGGELFF. The chain uses TRBV7-9 and TRBJ2-2, with 9 positions matching TRBD1. Losses at the gene ends were 5 bases for V and 7 bases for J; bases not matched to a gene: 8. This CDR3 contains 15 residues. The V gene's germline CDR1 is SEHNR and CDR2 FQNEAQ (reference sequence).

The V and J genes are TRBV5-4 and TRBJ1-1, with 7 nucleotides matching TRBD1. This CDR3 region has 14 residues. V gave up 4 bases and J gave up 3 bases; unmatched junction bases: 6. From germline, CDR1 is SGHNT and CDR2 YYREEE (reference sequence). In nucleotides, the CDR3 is TGTGCCAGCAGCGACTTTGACAGGGACACTGAAGCTTTCTTT. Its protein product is CASSDFDRDTEAFF.

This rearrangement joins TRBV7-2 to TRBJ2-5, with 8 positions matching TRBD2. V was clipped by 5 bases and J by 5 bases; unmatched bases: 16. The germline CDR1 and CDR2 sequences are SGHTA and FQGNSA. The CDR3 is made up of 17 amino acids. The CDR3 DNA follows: TGTGCCAGCAGCACCCCCATCGGACTAGCTGAGAGTGAGACCCAGTACTTC. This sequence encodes CASSTPIGLAESETQYF.

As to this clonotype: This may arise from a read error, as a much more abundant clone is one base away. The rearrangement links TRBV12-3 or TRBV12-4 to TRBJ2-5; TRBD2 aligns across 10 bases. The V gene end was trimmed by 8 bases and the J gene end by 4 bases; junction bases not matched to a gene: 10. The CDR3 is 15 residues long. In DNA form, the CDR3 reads TGTGCCAGCGGTCTTTACCTAGCGGGAGTAGAGACCCAGTACTTC. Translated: CASGLYLAGVETQYF.

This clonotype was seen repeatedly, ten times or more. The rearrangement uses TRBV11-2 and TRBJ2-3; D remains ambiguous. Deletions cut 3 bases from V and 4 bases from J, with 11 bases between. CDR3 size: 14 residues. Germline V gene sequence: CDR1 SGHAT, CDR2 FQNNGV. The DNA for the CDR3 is TGTGCCAGCAGCTTGAGACCAAACGCAGATACGCAGTATTTT. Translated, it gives CASSLRPNADTQYF.

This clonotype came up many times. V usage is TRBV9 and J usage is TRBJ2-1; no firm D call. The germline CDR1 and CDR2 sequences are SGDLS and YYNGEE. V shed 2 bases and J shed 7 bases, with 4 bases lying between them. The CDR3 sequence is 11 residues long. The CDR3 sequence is CASSVRNEQFF. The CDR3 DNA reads TGTGCCAGCAGCGTTAGAAATGAGCAGTTCTTC. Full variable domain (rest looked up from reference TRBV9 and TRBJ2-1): DSGVTQTPKHLITATGQRVTLRCSPRSGDLSVYWYQQSLDQGLQFLIQYYNGEERAKGNILERFSAQQFPDLHSELNLSSLELGDSALYFCASSVRNEQFFGPGTRLTVL.

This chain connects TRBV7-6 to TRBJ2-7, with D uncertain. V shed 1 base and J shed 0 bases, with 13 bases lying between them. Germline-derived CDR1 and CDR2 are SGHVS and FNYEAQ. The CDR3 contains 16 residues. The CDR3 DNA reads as TGTGCCAGCAGCTTAGGACACAGAAATCTCTCCTACGAGCAGTACTTC. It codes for CASSLGHRNLSYEQYF. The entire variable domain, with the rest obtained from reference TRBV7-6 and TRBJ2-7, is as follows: GAGVSQSPRYKVTKRGQDVALRCDPISGHVSLYWYRQALGQGPEFLTYFNYEAQQDKSGLPNDRFSAERPEGSISTLTIQRTEQRDSAMYRCASSLGHRNLSYEQYFGPGTRLTVT.

CDR3 DNA: TGTGCCAGCTCACTACACGGGACAGGGAACTACGAGCAGTACTTC. Translation: CASSLHGTGNYEQYF. This chain links TRBV18 with TRBJ2-7, with 9 bases aligning to TRBD1. Losses at the gene ends were 4 bases for V and 3 bases for J; bases not matched to a gene: 7. Germline V gene lookup returns CDR1 KGHSH and CDR2 LQKENI. The CDR3 is made up of 15 amino acids.

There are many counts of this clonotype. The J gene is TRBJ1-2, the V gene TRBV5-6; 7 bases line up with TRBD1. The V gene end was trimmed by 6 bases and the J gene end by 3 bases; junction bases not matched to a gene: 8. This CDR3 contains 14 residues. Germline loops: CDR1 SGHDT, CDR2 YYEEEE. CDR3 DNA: TGTGCCAGCACCATTGGGGACAGCTACTATGGCTACACCTTC. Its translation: CASTIGDSYYGYTF.